This T cell receptor (beta chain) was sequenced during a study of blood T cell repertoires in COVID-19. Sequencing used immunoSEQ multiplex PCR; TCRdb keeps in-frame clones, though not all of them. The table lists around 54,000 clones, 75% to 95% of them singletons. CDR3 length: 17 amino acids. The germline gives CDR1 SGHDT, CDR2 YYEEEE. The V and J ends lost 1 base and 0 bases respectively, with 16 bases between them. The sample taken for sequencing was peripheral blood. The clonotype originates from a middle-aged woman with active COVID-19. This chain links TRBV5-6 with TRBJ1-1; D perhaps matches TRBD1 (6 bases). The CDR3 region is CASSLSLYREMNTEAFF. The CDR3 DNA is TGTGCCAGCAGCTTGTCGCTATACAGGGAGATGAACACTGAAGCTTTCTTT. The whole variable domain, filled in from reference TRBV5-6 and TRBJ1-1, reads DAGVTQSPTHLIKTRGQQVTLRCSPKSGHDTVSWYQQALGQGPQFIFQYYEEEERQRGNFPDRFSGHQFPNYSSELNVNALLLGDSALYLCASSLSLYREMNTEAFFGQGTRLTVV.